Listed here is a single T cell receptor (beta chain). Its antigen is currently not known. No much larger clone exists at a distance of one base, and base qualities are not known. From its cysteine to its phenylalanine, the CDR3 spans 16 amino acids. The kept DNA is CDR3 alone, 48 bases in frame from the first base. For this chain, trimming is 3 bases at the V end and 0 bases at the J end, and the number of junction bases without a gene match is 6. CDR1 LNHDA and CDR2 SQIVND are derived from the germline V gene (reference sequence). Genomic DNA was extracted from sorted cells for sequencing of the TCRbeta CDR3 region. TCRbeta CDR3 regions were sequenced using the immunoSEQ Assay. The table was pulled from immuneACCESS by TCRdb, which kept in-frame rearrangements only. Such tables lose some clones; where checked, under half of the loss comes from unresolved V genes, and the rest has no known cause. Recorded for this sample are some 150,000 clones; 90% of them occurred a single time. Jointly, the top ten make up around 1% of the sample.

Patients with a history of autoimmune disease or receiving systemic immunosuppression were excluded from the trial. Peripheral blood for TCR sequencing was drawn from every dose cohort at baseline, at cycle 4 day 1 and at cycle 7 day 1. The samples were taken from a phase I, first-in-human, multicenter, open-label dose-escalation trial of ivuxolimab. The trial enrolled adults with locally advanced or metastatic head and neck squamous cell, hepatocellular, melanoma or renal cell carcinoma. Before TCR sequencing, CD4+ and CD8+ T cells were separately sorted from peripheral blood. These data are taken from a study of OX40 agonist ivuxolimab in advanced cancers. With respect to the entire study: Ivuxolimab was a fully human IgG2 agonistic monoclonal antibody targeting the costimulatory receptor OX40 (CD134). Peripheral TCRbeta sequencing was intended to test whether TCR sequence diversity was altered and clonal T-cell expansion was caused by ivuxolimab. The paper describes the monotherapy dose-escalation part (N = 52 patients) of the phase I trial of ivuxolimab. Of the roughly 52 dose-escalation patients, hepatocellular carcinoma was present in around 20, melanoma in around 15, renal cell carcinoma in 9 and head and neck cancer in 9. The dose-escalation cohort was about 83% male with a mean age of 60 years, ranging from roughly 20 to 80. Prior anti-PD-1, anti-PD-L1 or anti-CTLA-4 therapy was permitted, and checkpoint inhibitors had been received by about 44% of dose-escalation patients. Three dose-escalation patients achieved partial responses, one with hepatocellular carcinoma and two with cutaneous melanoma. Intravenous ivuxolimab was administered to patients every 2 weeks at six dose levels: 0.01, 0.1, 0.3, 1.5, 3 and 10 mg/kg.

Study-wide conclusions, independent of this receptor: Low levels of normalized T-cell clonal expansion were also shown by some nonresponding patients. After ivuxolimab, CD8+ T cells had more expanded clones than CD4+ T cells on average. Partial responders in the 0.1-3.0 mg/kg groups had among the lowest normalized peripheral clonal expansion, especially among CD8+ T cells. Clonal expansion of both CD4+ and CD8+ blood T cells was observed from baseline to week 6 at doses 0.1 to 3.0 mg/kg. Antigen specificity was not determined for the clonally expanded peripheral T cells.

The sample was CD4+ or CD8+ T cells sorted from blood, taken in a trial of the OX40 agonist ivuxolimab. In this chain, TRBV19 is recombined with TRBJ2-7, with 9 central nucleotides matching TRBD1. The source is an adult with an advanced solid tumor such as melanoma, head and neck, liver or kidney cancer. The CDR3 protein is CASSIRGTGPSYEQYF. The DNA sequence is given as TGTGCCAGTAGTATCCGCGGGACAGGGCCCTCCTACGAGCAGTACTTC.